A selection of T cell receptor beta chains follows, all from one sample in a study of cytomegalovirus exposure and HLA in healthy donors. Assay: immunoSEQ multiplex PCR; the TCRdb copy retains only in-frame clones and omits some. This table has 80,000 to 100,000 clones, approximately 81% appearing once. The sample taken for sequencing was PBMCs. The receptors here all came from a male donor in good health and CMV-seropositive. The CDR3 runs from the conserved cysteine through the conserved F or W. The D gene is left open where the match is weak. Clone size is stated in some rows and not others, as once, few, many or a class when expanded.

>TRBV11-2|-|-|TRBJ2-7
TGTGCCAGCAGCTCGCTTACAGGTTGGGGGCTCTACGAGCAGTACTTC
CASSSLTGWGLYEQYF
>TRBV29-1|-|-|TRBJ2-3
TGCAGCGTTGATGGAGGGAGCACGCAGTATTTT
CSVDGGSTQYF
>TRBV5-1|once|TRBD1|TRBJ1-5
TGCGCCAGCAGCTCCGGGACAGACAATCAGCCCCAGCATTTT
CASSSGTDNQPQHF
>TRBV4-3|-|TRBD1|TRBJ2-4
TGCGCCAGCAGCCAAGATCAACGAGGGGGCTGGACCAAAAACATTCAGTACTTC
CASSQDQRGGWTKNIQYF
>TRBV5-6|-|TRBD2|TRBJ2-7
TGTGCCAGCAGCGCACGCGGGGGGGGTTTTGGCTACGAGCAGTACTTC
CASSARGGGFGYEQYF
>TRBV30|-|TRBD2|TRBJ2-3
TGTGCCTGGAGACTAGCGGGAGCAGATGCGCAGTATTTT
CAWRLAGADAQYF
>TRBV10-3|few|-|TRBJ1-1
TGTGCCTCCGGGACACCGAACACTGAAGCTTTCTTT
CASGTPNTEAFF
>TRBV19|-|-|TRBJ2-6
TGTGCCAGTAGTATAGAGGGCAGGGTCTCTGGGGCCAACGTCCTGACTTTC
CASSIEGRVSGANVLTF
>TRBV11-3|-|-|TRBJ1-1
TGTGCCAGCAGCCCAACAGCTTACACTGAAGCTTTCTTT
CASSPTAYTEAFF
>TRBV2|once|TRBD1|TRBJ1-2
TGTGCCAGCAGGGGGGCGACAGGGGGCTTTTATGGCTACACCTTC
CASRGATGGFYGYTF
>TRBV30|once|-|TRBJ2-7
TGTGCCTGGAAAGGGGGACGTAGGAGCTCCTACGAGCAGTACTTC
CAWKGGRRSSYEQYF
>TRBV13|-|-|TRBJ2-1
TGTGCCAGCAGCTTAACCGGGCTAGCCAATGAGCAGTTCTTC
CASSLTGLANEQFF
>TRBV30|-|TRBD1|TRBJ2-7
TGTGCCTGGCAATCCTTACCCGGACAGGGGGGAGGAAACGAGCAGTACTTC
CAWQSLPGQGGGNEQYF
>TRBV5-1|-|TRBD1|TRBJ1-1
TGCGCCAGCAGCTTGGTAGGACAGGGGGTAGGCACTGAAGCTTTCTTT
CASSLVGQGVGTEAFF
>TRBV7-9|once|TRBD1|TRBJ2-3
TGTGCCAGCAGCTTCCGACCGACAGGGGGAGGCACAGATACGCAGTATTTT
CASSFRPTGGGTDTQYF
>TRBV6-1|-|-|TRBJ2-7
TGTGCCAGCAGCGCCAGACTGCAATCCTACGAGCAGTACTTC
CASSARLQSYEQYF
>TRBV7-3|-|-|TRBJ1-2
TGTTCCAGCAGCGTCCCTCCGGGACAACCTAACTATGGCTACACCTTC
CSSSVPPGQPNYGYTF
>TRBV27|once|-|TRBJ1-6
TGTGCCACCGGTCGTAGCTCCTATAATTCACCCCTCCACTTT
CATGRSSYNSPLHF
>TRBV11-3|-|-|TRBJ2-1
TGTGCCAGCAGCCCGACGATAGGGGTAGGTGAGCAGTTCTTC
CASSPTIGVGEQFF
>TRBV5-1|-|TRBD1|TRBJ2-2
TGCGCCAGCAGCGTGGACAGGGGAACCGGGGAGCTGTTTTTT
CASSVDRGTGELFF
>TRBV6-1|-|-|TRBJ1-6
TGTGCCAGCATGGTGGACACCGGTTCACCCCTCCACTTT
CASMVDTGSPLHF
>TRBV5-4|-|-|TRBJ1-4
TGTGCCAGCAGCTTCGCCGGGACTAGACATGAAAAACTGTTTTTT
CASSFAGTRHEKLFF
>TRBV27|-|-|TRBJ2-1
TGTGCCAGCAGTTTAGAGGGCTACAATGAGCAGTTCTTC
CASSLEGYNEQFF
>TRBV4-3|-|-|TRBJ2-1
TGCGCCAGCAGCCAAGAATGGCGGGCCGCCCACAATGAGCAGTTCTTC
CASSQEWRAAHNEQFF
>TRBV2|-|-|TRBJ2-3
TGTGCCAGCAGTGAACTTATCCGGGATGGAGATACGCAGTATTTT
CASSELIRDGDTQYF
>TRBV7-2|few|TRBD1|TRBJ1-2
TGTGCCAGCAGCCCGGGGACAGGTCTGTGGGGTAACTATGGCTACACCTTC
CASSPGTGLWGNYGYTF
>TRBV30|-|-|TRBJ1-1
TGTGCCTGGAGTGTGAAGGGGCGTCGTTCCGGCACTGAAGCTTTCTTT
CAWSVKGRRSGTEAFF
>TRBV7-2|-|TRBD2|TRBJ2-3
TGTGCCAGCAGCTTCAGAGGGACTAGCGTTGGAGATACGCAGTATTTT
CASSFRGTSVGDTQYF
>TRBV7-6|-|TRBD1|TRBJ2-5
TGTGCCAGCAGTAGGGGACAGGGGTACCAAGAGACCCAGTACTTC
CASSRGQGYQETQYF
>TRBV9|once|TRBD2|TRBJ2-1
TGTGCCAGCAGCGTAGTTAGCGGGGGGGCGAATGAGCAGTTCTTC
CASSVVSGGANEQFF
>TRBV6-6|-|-|TRBJ2-5
TGTGCCAGCAGTCATGGGGCTAGCGAAGTTTCAGAGACCCAGTACTTC
CASSHGASEVSETQYF
>TRBV5-3|few|-|TRBJ1-1
TGTGCCAGAAGCTTAATCCGGGGGAACACTGAAGCTTTCTTT
CARSLIRGNTEAFF
>TRBV30|-|-|TRBJ2-5
TGTGCCTGGGACCGGGGGAGGCAAGAGACCCAGTACTTC
CAWDRGRQETQYF
>TRBV27|-|-|TRBJ2-6
TGTGCCAGCAGCCTTAGGACTGTGACTGGGGCCAACGTCCTGACTTTC
CASSLRTVTGANVLTF
>TRBV7-9|once|TRBD2|TRBJ2-5
TGTGCCAGCAGCCCCACTAGCGGGGGGTTGGAGACCCAGTACTTC
CASSPTSGGLETQYF
>TRBV25-1|-|TRBD1|TRBJ1-4
TGTGCCAGCAGTGCTGCGGGACAGGGTAATGAAAAACTGTTTTTT
CASSAAGQGNEKLFF
>TRBV5-4|-|TRBD1|TRBJ1-1
TGTGCCAGCAGCCCGGGGGACAGGGTATTTTCGAACACTGAAGCTTTCTTT
CASSPGDRVFSNTEAFF
>TRBV7-3|-|TRBD1|TRBJ2-5
TGTGCCAGCAGCCCAGACAGGGGCCAAGAGACCCAGTACTTC
CASSPDRGQETQYF
>TRBV6-5|few|TRBD1|TRBJ1-1
TGTGCCAGCAGTTACTCAGGGACAGGGCGCACTGAAGCTTTCTTT
CASSYSGTGRTEAFF
>TRBV6-5|once|TRBD1|TRBJ1-1
TGTGCCAGCAGTTACTCGGGACAGGGTAACACTGAAGCTTTCTTT
CASSYSGQGNTEAFF
>TRBV18|-|-|TRBJ1-5
TGTGCCAGCTCACCATCAGGGAGCAATCAGCCCCAGCATTTT
CASSPSGSNQPQHF
>TRBV7-2|-|TRBD1|TRBJ1-6
TGTGCCAGCAGCTTAGTCGGACAGGTTTGGTCACCCCTCCACTTT
CASSLVGQVWSPLHF
>TRBV4-3|-|-|TRBJ2-7
TGCGCCAGCAGCCAAGATGGTGGTGACTACCACGAGCAGTACTTC
CASSQDGGDYHEQYF
>TRBV7-9|-|TRBD1|TRBJ2-7
TGTGCCAGCAGCCCGGGACAGGGGAACGAGCAGTACTTC
CASSPGQGNEQYF
>TRBV2|-|TRBD2|TRBJ2-3
TGTGCCAGCAGTGGTGAGTCCCAGCGGGGGCCCACAGATACGCAGTATTTT
CASSGESQRGPTDTQYF
>TRBV2|-|-|TRBJ1-2
TGTGCCAGCAGTGAACGGGGGGCAGTCGACACCTTC
CASSERGAVDTF
>TRBV6-6|few|-|TRBJ2-7
TGTGCCAGCAGTTACCGACGGGGTTCCTACGAGCAGTACTTC
CASSYRRGSYEQYF
>TRBV7-2|-|TRBD1|TRBJ1-2
TGTGCCAGCAGCCCTAGACCCCGTGGACAGGGGATCTATGGCTACACCTTC
CASSPRPRGQGIYGYTF
>TRBV6-5|-|-|TRBJ1-3
TGTGCCAGCAGCTTCCGGGGTTCCTCTGGAAACACCATATATTTT
CASSFRGSSGNTIYF
>TRBV19|-|-|TRBJ2-7
TGTGCCAGTAACGAGGGTATCTCCTACGAGCAGTACTTC
CASNEGISYEQYF
>TRBV11-2|-|TRBD1|TRBJ1-4
TGTGCCAGCAGCTTAGGGACAGGGAGGAGTGGTGAAAAACTGTTTTTT
CASSLGTGRSGEKLFF
>TRBV4-1|-|TRBD1|TRBJ2-1
TGCGCCAGCAGCCAAGATCGGACAGGGGAATACAATGAGCAGTTCTTC
CASSQDRTGEYNEQFF
>TRBV7-2|once|-|TRBJ1-2
TGTGCCAGCAGCTTGGGGGGGACCTGGCACTATGGCTACACCTTC
CASSLGGTWHYGYTF
>TRBV5-1|-|-|TRBJ1-1
TGCGCCAGCAGAGACAGTAACGTAGAAGCTTTCTTT
CASRDSNVEAFF
>TRBV29-1|-|TRBD1|TRBJ1-2
TGCAGCGTTACAGGGGGCTATGGCTACACCTTC
CSVTGGYGYTF
>TRBV5-1|few|TRBD1|TRBJ1-4
TGCGCCAGCGCAGCGCGTGGGACAGGTGGTAATGAAAAACTGTTTTTT
CASAARGTGGNEKLFF
>TRBV27|-|TRBD1|TRBJ2-7
TGTGCCAGCAGTTTCGATTGGACAGGGAACGAGCAGTACTTC
CASSFDWTGNEQYF